What follows are 6 T cell receptor beta chains derived from one specimen sequenced in a study of T-cell reconstitution after alpha-beta-depleted transplantation in children. A library of TCRbeta sequences, prepared with unique molecular identifiers, was generated. MiXCR, run by TCRdb on the PCR reads, gives a single entry per CDR3 protein. The sample has about 240,000 distinct CDR3 sequences; under 30% are singletons. This specimen consisted of PBMCs, obtained before TCRalphabeta/CD19-depleted stem cell transplant. All receptors come from a girl aged 2-15 years with Fanconi anemia, due to receive a stem cell transplant.

This clonotype was recorded only once. This chain connects TRBV6-6 to TRBJ2-1; D remains ambiguous. The V end lost 2 bases, the J end lost 10 bases, and 6 bases lay between the germline ends. CDR3 length: 11 amino acids. The germline V gene has CDR1 MNHNY and CDR2 SVGAGI (reference sequence). Here the CDR3 reads CASSYNGEQFF. The CDR3 DNA is TGTGCCAGCAGTTACAACGGGGAGCAGTTCTTC.

This clonotype has ten or more counts. V usage is TRBV12-3 or TRBV12-4 and J usage is TRBJ1-2; TRBD1 aligns across 8 bases. This CDR3 is 13 amino acids long. Germline trimming cut 6 bases from V and 5 bases from J; bases unmatched to any gene: 5. The CDR3 sequence: CASRTGGRYGYTF. The DNA of the CDR3 is TGTGCCAGCAGAACAGGGGGGCGGTATGGCTACACCTTC.

The chain uses TRBV11-2 and TRBJ1-6; 7 bases are shared with TRBD1. This CDR3 has 20 residues. Germline CDR1 and CDR2: SGHAT and FQNNGV. V was pared by 2 bases and J by 2 bases, with 15 bases of the junction left unmatched. The CDR3 reads CASSLYPANRDSAYNSPLHF. DNA for the CDR3: TGTGCCAGCAGCTTATATCCCGCCAACCGGGACAGCGCCTATAATTCACCCCTCCACTTT.

CDR3 sequence: CASSLRRAGAKNIQYF. The CDR3 region has the DNA TGTGCCAGCAGTTTGCGTCGAGCTGGCGCCAAAAACATTCAGTACTTC. V gene TRBV28 combines with J gene TRBJ2-4, with no clear D. This CDR3 has 16 residues. CDR1 is MDHEN, CDR2 SYDVKM, per germline. V was trimmed by 3 bases and J by 1 base, leaving 13 bases between them.

The CDR3 here is CATSDFQRASGRGTGELFF. Here the CDR3 DNA reads TGTGCCACCAGTGATTTTCAACGGGCTAGCGGGAGGGGGACCGGGGAGCTGTTTTTT. The V and J genes are TRBV24-1 and TRBJ2-2; 12 nucleotides agree with TRBD2. Germline assignment: CDR1 KGHDR and CDR2 SFDVKD. This CDR3 is built from 19 residues. The trim removed 1 base at V and 5 bases at J, leaving 10 bases unmatched.

The sample holds many counts of this clonotype. This chain links TRBV20-1 with TRBJ2-1, with 12 nucleotides matching TRBD2. Germline V lookup: CDR1 DFQATT, CDR2 SNEGSKA (reference sequence). Germline trimming cut 0 bases from V and 4 bases from J; bases unmatched to any gene: 1. The length of the CDR3 is 15 residues. DNA of the CDR3: TGCAGTGCTAGAGAGACTAGCGGGGGATACAATGAGCAGTTCTTC. This translates into CSARETSGGYNEQFF.